This T cell receptor beta chain was retrieved from a study of OX40 agonist ivuxolimab in advanced cancers. General observations from the study: The 0.1-3.0 mg/kg partial responders had among the lowest clonal expansion.

A word on this clone: Its specificity is unknown.

The repertoire was sequenced with immunoSEQ multiplex PCR; TCRdb's copy has only in-frame clones and lacks some. The sample lists 80,000 to 100,000 clones; roughly 90% were seen once. The CDR3 has 15 residues. V shed 5 bases and J shed 1 base, with 14 bases lying between them. Germline CDR1 is MNHEY and CDR2 is SVGAGI. Patients who had autoimmune disease history or got systemic immunosuppression were left out. This receptor was taken from an adult with an advanced solid tumor such as melanoma, head and neck, liver or kidney cancer. The sample was CD4+ or CD8+ T cells sorted from blood, taken in a trial of the OX40 agonist ivuxolimab. The chain combines TRBV6-5 with TRBJ1-1, with TRBD1 as a possible D gene (5 bases). The CDR3 sequence: CASSTRQNPNTEAFF. CDR3 in DNA: TGTGCCAGCAGTACCCGACAGAACCCGAACACTGAAGCTTTCTTT.